These 18 T cell receptor beta chains originate from one sample sequenced in a study of shared clonotypes between healthy human individuals. Sequencing was performed with immunoSEQ multiplex PCR; in TCRdb, only in-frame clones are kept and a portion is missing. This table has 450,000 to 550,000 clones, approximately 85% appearing once. The sequenced material came from PBMCs. These TCRs come from a middle-aged woman in good health. Some clones in this sample may be carry-over from other donors' samples.

This chain uses TRBV2 with TRBJ2-7; the D gene is possibly TRBD1 (5 bases). Looked up from germline, CDR1 is SNHLY and CDR2 is FYNNEI. The CDR3 loop spans 13 amino acids. Trimming cost V 8 bases and J 0 bases, with 11 bases left between them. In DNA, the CDR3 is TGTGCCAGCGCGGACACCATCTCCTACGAGCAGTACTTC. It is translated as CASADTISYEQYF.

The chain combines TRBV5-4 with TRBJ2-1; maybe TRBD2 (6 bases). CDR1 and CDR2 from the germline V gene are SGHNT and YYREEE (reference sequence). The V end was cut by 6 bases, the J end by 4 bases, with 17 bases between. CDR3 length equals 15 residues. This chain's CDR3 is CASKTPAGPYNEQFF. For the CDR3, the DNA is TGTGCCAGCAAAACCCCGGCGGGGCCATACAATGAGCAGTTCTTC.

The chain recombines TRBV7-2 with TRBJ1-1; 7 nucleotides agree with TRBD1. Germline V gives CDR1 SGHTA, CDR2 FQGNSA. The CDR3 extends over 14 amino acids. Trimming took 5 bases from V and 4 from J; bases not matched to a gene: 7. The CDR3 loop reads CASSQGESGTEAFF. The CDR3, as DNA: TGTGCCAGCAGCCAGGGGGAGTCCGGCACTGAAGCTTTCTTT. Variable domain in full (rest from reference TRBV7-2 and TRBJ1-1): GAGVSQSPSNKVTEKGKDVELRCDPISGHTALYWYRQSLGQGLEFLIYFQGNSAPDKSGLPSDRFSAERTGGSVSTLTIQRTQQEDSAVYLCASSQGESGTEAFFGQGTRLTVV.

In nucleotides, the CDR3 is TGTGCCAGCTCAAAGGCAAGTGTATACGAGCAGTACTTC. Its protein is CASSKASVYEQYF. The V call is TRBV6-1, the J call TRBJ2-7; D unresolved. Germline lookup yields CDR1 MNHNS and CDR2 SASEGT. V lost 8 bases and J 4 bases, leaving 15 bases between the germline ends. The CDR3 has 13 residues.

This chain uses TRBV6-1 with TRBJ2-3, with D maybe TRBD1 (5 bases). CDR1 MNHNS and CDR2 SASEGT come from the germline V gene. Trimming took 4 bases from V and 3 from J, leaving 11 bases between them. The CDR3 has 14 residues. The CDR3 sequence: CASSVLDKTDTQYF. The CDR3 DNA sequence: TGTGCCAGCAGTGTTCTGGACAAGACAGATACGCAGTATTTT.

This clone came up many times. The rearrangement joins TRBV18 to TRBJ2-2; TRBD2 aligns across 13 bases. The junction had 7 bases not matched to a gene; V was cut back by 5 bases and J by 7 bases. The CDR3 totals 16 residues. Germline CDR1 and CDR2: KGHSH and LQKENI. The CDR3 bases are TGTGCCAGCTCATTCGGACTAGCGGGAGATATCGGGGAGCTGTTTTTT. It translates to CASSFGLAGDIGELFF.

The J gene is TRBJ1-1, the V gene TRBV7-2, with a weak D call TRBD1 (6 bases). Germline V gene data show CDR1 as SGHTA and CDR2 as FQGNSA. The CDR3 runs to 14 residues. The V end was cut by 3 bases, the J end by 1 base, with 9 bases between. The CDR3 spells CASSLRGTNTEAFF. CDR3 nucleotide sequence: TGTGCCAGCAGCTTGAGGGGGACGAACACTGAAGCTTTCTTT.

The CDR3, as DNA: TGTGCCAGCAGTTTATTCCGAGAAAGCAATCAGCCCCAGCATTTT. Its protein is CASSLFRESNQPQHF. The J gene is TRBJ1-5, the V gene TRBV27; no clear D. CDR1 and CDR2 from the germline V gene are MNHEY and SMNVEV (reference sequence). V was clipped by 1 base and J by 1 base, with 8 bases between them. The CDR3 loop spans 15 amino acids.

There are a few counts of this clone. This chain links TRBV5-1 with TRBJ2-7; perhaps TRBD2 as D (5 bases). Germline assignment: CDR1 SGHRS and CDR2 YFSETQ. The CDR3 has 14 residues. Between the trimmed V and J ends, which lost 2 bases and 3 bases, there was a span of 12 bases. CDR3 bases: TGCGCCAGCAGCTTTTCCGGGGAGTACTACGAGCAGTACTTC. This codes for CASSFSGEYYEQYF.

The genes are TRBV27 and TRBJ2-5, with a possible D match to TRBD2 (5 bases). Trimming stripped 5 bases from V and 8 bases from J, with 18 bases between. This CDR3 region has 14 residues. Germline assignment: CDR1 MNHEY and CDR2 SMNVEV (reference sequence). CDR3 nucleotide sequence: TGTGCCAGCAGTCCCGTAGCGACCCAAGGAACCCAGTACTTC. Its protein is CASSPVATQGTQYF.

V usage is TRBV7-2 and J usage is TRBJ2-5, with 7 bases identical to TRBD2. J was trimmed by 7 bases and V by 3 bases; bases with no gene match: 8. Germline-derived CDR1 and CDR2 are SGHTA and FQGNSA. The length of the CDR3 is 14 residues. CDR3 residues: CASSFTPGEGTQYF. DNA for the CDR3: TGTGCCAGCAGCTTTACCCCCGGGGAGGGGACCCAGTACTTC.

To note about this clone: Other DNA sequences in this sample translate to the same CDR3. This chain joins TRBV5-4 and TRBJ2-7; 14 nucleotides align to TRBD2. Germline loops: CDR1 SGHNT, CDR2 YYREEE (reference sequence). CDR3 length: 15 residues. After removal of 4 bases from V and 2 bases from J, the junction contained 2 bases not matched to a gene. CDR3 in amino acids: CASSPGLAGAYEQYF. The CDR3 DNA reads TGTGCCAGCAGCCCGGGACTAGCGGGAGCCTACGAGCAGTACTTC.

This clone was recorded once. J is TRBJ2-1 and V is TRBV30, with 7 bases that match TRBD2. The CDR3 length is 14 residues. Per the germline V gene, CDR1 is GTSNPN and CDR2 is SVGIG (reference sequence). V was pared by 5 bases and J by 10 bases, with 14 bases of the junction left unmatched. The CDR3: CAWAVGLVTGEQFF. The CDR3 DNA is TGTGCCTGGGCTGTAGGACTAGTCACCGGCGAGCAGTTCTTC.

The V and J genes are TRBV7-9 and TRBJ2-5; 11 bases line up with TRBD1. The CDR3 has 15 residues. Looked up from germline, CDR1 is SEHNR and CDR2 is FQNEAQ (reference sequence). V shed 3 bases, J shed 2 bases, and the junction held 2 bases outside the gene matches. CDR3 nucleotide sequence: TGTGCCAGCAGCTTGGGGGACAGGGGGCAAGAGACCCAGTACTTC. This encodes CASSLGDRGQETQYF.

The chain links TRBV6-4 to TRBJ1-4, with a possible D match to TRBD1 (6 bases). CDR3 length: 19 residues. CDR1 MRHNA and CDR2 SNTAGT come from the germline V gene. The V and J ends lost 0 bases and 10 bases respectively, with 27 bases between them. This CDR3 is CASSDSKRGPGERFVKLFF. The CDR3 DNA reads TGTGCCAGCAGTGACTCAAAGCGAGGACCAGGGGAGCGTTTTGTAAAACTGTTTTTT.

This clone was seen a handful of times. This sequence joins TRBV18 and TRBJ1-1; D is unresolved. The CDR3 runs 14 residues. Germline values: CDR1 KGHSH, CDR2 LQKENI. Trimming left V 8 bases short and J 0 bases short, with 13 bases between. The CDR3 region is CASTSGFMNTEAFF. CDR3 DNA: TGTGCCAGCACCTCGGGTTTCATGAACACTGAAGCTTTCTTT.

J is TRBJ2-5 and V is TRBV6-1, with D tentatively TRBD2 (6 bases). Germline values: CDR1 MNHNS, CDR2 SASEGT. V was cut by 1 base and J by 11 bases, with 14 bases left in between. The CDR3 runs 13 residues. CDR3 nucleotide sequence: TGTGCCAGCAGTGAAGTCGGAGGGAGAGGGCAGTACTTC. It specifies CASSEVGGRGQYF.

This chain joins TRBV7-9 and TRBJ2-5; D may be TRBD2 (6 bases). CDR3 length equals 14 residues. Per germline, CDR1 SEHNR and CDR2 FQNEAQ (reference sequence). Trimming cost V 5 bases and J 4 bases, with 14 bases left between them. The CDR3 region has the DNA TGTGCCAGCAGCGCCCGACTAGAGCGAGAGACCCAGTACTTC. Translation gives CASSARLERETQYF.